These T cell receptor beta chains were read from a single sample in a study of T cell responses to AZD1222 COVID-19 vaccine. Assay used: immunoSEQ multiplex PCR; TCRdb lists only in-frame clones, some missing. The sample holds some 130,000 clones; around 84% are singletons and the top ten take approximately 4%. Sequenced here: peripheral blood, sampled on day 0 of AZD1222 vaccination. The receptors derive from an adult in good health. The CDR3 runs from the conserved cysteine through the conserved F or W. The D gene is left open where the match is weak. Rows may omit the clone size; those that give it use once, few, many or a size class.

d_gene: NA; abundance: NA; j_gene: TRBJ1-2; v_gene: TRBV10-1; CDR3aa: CASSESTGSLNGYTF; CDR3nt: TGCGCCAGCAGTGAGTCAACAGGGAGTTTGAATGGCTACACCTTC
d_gene: TRBD1; abundance: once; j_gene: TRBJ2-7; v_gene: TRBV28; CDR3aa: CASSGQGSSYEQYF; CDR3nt: TGTGCCAGCAGTGGACAGGGGAGCTCCTACGAGCAGTACTTC
d_gene: NA; abundance: NA; j_gene: TRBJ1-2; v_gene: TRBV6-5; CDR3aa: CASTMGQKGGGYTF; CDR3nt: TGTGCCAGCACCATGGGACAAAAAGGCGGTGGCTACACCTTC
d_gene: TRBD1; abundance: NA; j_gene: TRBJ1-2; v_gene: TRBV4-2; CDR3aa: CASSQEARGLWGYTF; CDR3nt: TGTGCCAGCAGCCAAGAGGCCAGGGGGTTATGGGGCTACACCTTC
d_gene: NA; abundance: NA; j_gene: TRBJ2-1; v_gene: TRBV6-4; CDR3aa: CASSDSPALANEQFF; CDR3nt: TGTGCCAGCAGTGACTCCCCGGCCCTTGCTAATGAGCAGTTCTTC
d_gene: NA; abundance: NA; j_gene: TRBJ1-2; v_gene: TRBV5-1; CDR3aa: CASSLSLGEGYTF; CDR3nt: TGCGCCAGCAGCTTGTCCCTGGGGGAGGGCTACACCTTC
d_gene: TRBD1; abundance: NA; j_gene: TRBJ1-1; v_gene: TRBV5-1; CDR3aa: CASSPEGQGRTEAFF; CDR3nt: TGCGCCAGCAGCCCCGAGGGACAGGGGCGCACTGAAGCTTTCTTT
d_gene: TRBD1; abundance: NA; j_gene: TRBJ1-4; v_gene: TRBV6-1; CDR3aa: CASSPGQKLFF; CDR3nt: TGTGCCAGCAGTCCGGGACAGAAACTGTTTTTT
d_gene: TRBD1; abundance: NA; j_gene: TRBJ1-2; v_gene: TRBV30; CDR3aa: CAWRNRGPSGYTF; CDR3nt: TGTGCCTGGAGGAACAGGGGGCCCAGTGGCTACACCTTC
d_gene: TRBD1; abundance: NA; j_gene: TRBJ2-1; v_gene: TRBV19; CDR3aa: CASTDRVPNEQFF; CDR3nt: TGTGCCAGTACAGACAGGGTCCCCAATGAGCAGTTCTTC
d_gene: NA; abundance: NA; j_gene: TRBJ1-2; v_gene: TRBV6-5; CDR3aa: CASRGGGYGYTF; CDR3nt: TGTGCCAGCAGAGGAGGTGGTTATGGCTACACCTTC
d_gene: NA; abundance: once; j_gene: TRBJ2-2; v_gene: TRBV11-3; CDR3aa: CASSSVIGELFF; CDR3nt: TGTGCCAGCAGCTCGGTAATCGGGGAGCTGTTTTTT
d_gene: TRBD1; abundance: NA; j_gene: TRBJ2-7; v_gene: TRBV11-2; CDR3aa: CASSGWDSPYEQYF; CDR3nt: TGTGCCAGCAGCGGATGGGACAGTCCCTACGAGCAGTACTTC
d_gene: NA; abundance: few; j_gene: TRBJ1-4; v_gene: TRBV28; CDR3aa: CASRTATATNEKLFF; CDR3nt: TGTGCCAGCAGGACCGCGACAGCAACTAATGAAAAACTGTTTTTT
d_gene: NA; abundance: NA; j_gene: TRBJ1-1; v_gene: TRBV12-3/TRBV12-4; CDR3aa: CASSFLNTEAFF; CDR3nt: TGTGCCAGCAGTTTCCTGAACACTGAAGCTTTCTTT
d_gene: NA; abundance: NA; j_gene: TRBJ1-1; v_gene: TRBV6-5; CDR3aa: CASSYSGLGGTEAFF; CDR3nt: TGTGCCAGCAGTTACTCGGGCTTGGGTGGAACTGAAGCTTTCTTT
d_gene: TRBD1; abundance: once; j_gene: TRBJ1-6; v_gene: TRBV3-1/TRBV3-2; CDR3aa: CASSQDPSDRGGDSPLHF; CDR3nt: TGTGCCAGCAGCCAAGATCCTTCGGACAGGGGGGGAGATTCACCCCTCCACTTT
d_gene: NA; abundance: once; j_gene: TRBJ1-3; v_gene: TRBV5-1; CDR3aa: CASSLTGTPENTIYF; CDR3nt: TGCGCCAGCAGCTTGACAGGGACTCCTGAAAACACCATATATTTT
d_gene: TRBD1; abundance: NA; j_gene: TRBJ1-2; v_gene: TRBV7-9; CDR3aa: CASRGDSSYGYTF; CDR3nt: TGTGCCAGCAGGGGGGACAGTTCCTATGGCTACACCTTC
d_gene: NA; abundance: NA; j_gene: TRBJ2-1; v_gene: TRBV19; CDR3aa: CASSIDGANGDEQFF; CDR3nt: TGTGCCAGTAGTATAGACGGGGCGAACGGCGATGAGCAGTTCTTC
d_gene: TRBD1; abundance: NA; j_gene: TRBJ1-2; v_gene: TRBV5-8; CDR3aa: CASSRQGRPRNYGYTF; CDR3nt: TGTGCCAGCAGCCGACAGGGGAGGCCCCGAAACTATGGCTACACCTTC
d_gene: NA; abundance: many; j_gene: TRBJ2-3; v_gene: TRBV4-1; CDR3aa: CASSLTLGSADTQYF; CDR3nt: TGCGCCAGCAGCCTTACACTCGGATCCGCGGATACGCAGTATTTT
d_gene: NA; abundance: NA; j_gene: TRBJ2-2; v_gene: TRBV5-4; CDR3aa: CASSPGQTTPGELFF; CDR3nt: TGTGCCAGCAGCCCTGGACAGACTACCCCCGGGGAGCTGTTTTTT
d_gene: NA; abundance: NA; j_gene: TRBJ1-2; v_gene: TRBV29-1; CDR3aa: CSVVRDLANSANYGYTF; CDR3nt: TGCAGCGTTGTAAGAGACTTAGCGAACTCAGCTAACTATGGCTACACCTTC
d_gene: NA; abundance: NA; j_gene: TRBJ1-1; v_gene: TRBV5-5; CDR3aa: CASSLVGTEAFF; CDR3nt: TGTGCCAGCAGCTTGGTGGGAACTGAAGCTTTCTTT
d_gene: TRBD2; abundance: NA; j_gene: TRBJ2-5; v_gene: TRBV19; CDR3aa: CASSIVGAGVQETQYF; CDR3nt: TGTGCCAGTAGTATAGTCGGAGCGGGGGTGCAAGAGACCCAGTACTTC
d_gene: NA; abundance: NA; j_gene: TRBJ1-4; v_gene: TRBV2; CDR3aa: CASSGRGTTNEKLFF; CDR3nt: TGTGCCAGCTCGGGCAGGGGTACAACTAATGAAAAACTGTTTTTT
d_gene: TRBD1; abundance: NA; j_gene: TRBJ1-6; v_gene: TRBV2; CDR3aa: CASRISRDRGPGSPLHF; CDR3nt: TGTGCCAGCAGGATATCCCGGGACAGGGGGCCAGGGTCACCCCTCCACTTT
d_gene: NA; abundance: NA; j_gene: TRBJ1-5; v_gene: TRBV28; CDR3aa: CASSLSGYSNQPQHF; CDR3nt: TGTGCCAGCAGTTTATCAGGGTATAGCAATCAGCCCCAGCATTTT
d_gene: TRBD1; abundance: once; j_gene: TRBJ1-5; v_gene: TRBV7-9; CDR3aa: CASSDSRTGGQPQHF; CDR3nt: TGTGCCAGCAGCGATTCCAGGACAGGGGGCCAGCCCCAGCATTTT
d_gene: NA; abundance: NA; j_gene: TRBJ1-2; v_gene: TRBV5-6; CDR3aa: CASSFSATSGYTF; CDR3nt: TGTGCCAGCAGCTTTTCAGCTACGTCGGGCTACACCTTC
d_gene: NA; abundance: NA; j_gene: TRBJ1-3; v_gene: TRBV10-3; CDR3aa: CAISGPSGNTIYF; CDR3nt: TGTGCCATCAGCGGGCCCTCTGGAAACACCATATATTTT
d_gene: NA; abundance: NA; j_gene: TRBJ2-7; v_gene: TRBV11-3; CDR3aa: CASSFLQGYEQYF; CDR3nt: TGTGCCAGCAGCTTCCTTCAGGGCTACGAGCAGTACTTC
d_gene: NA; abundance: NA; j_gene: TRBJ1-2; v_gene: TRBV5-1; CDR3aa: CASSLSGTANYGYTF; CDR3nt: TGCGCCAGCAGCTTGTCGGGCACCGCTAACTATGGCTACACCTTC
d_gene: TRBD2; abundance: NA; j_gene: TRBJ2-1; v_gene: TRBV28; CDR3aa: CASSSPILAGRGNEQFF; CDR3nt: TGTGCCAGCAGTTCCCCCATACTAGCGGGGCGTGGTAATGAGCAGTTCTTC
d_gene: NA; abundance: few; j_gene: TRBJ1-1; v_gene: TRBV15; CDR3aa: CATSRTGLSDAFF; CDR3nt: TGTGCCACCAGCAGAACGGGTCTCTCTGACGCTTTCTTT
d_gene: NA; abundance: NA; j_gene: TRBJ2-3; v_gene: TRBV30; CDR3aa: CAWSGTITDTQYF; CDR3nt: TGTGCCTGGAGTGGGACTATCACAGATACGCAGTATTTT
d_gene: NA; abundance: NA; j_gene: TRBJ2-1; v_gene: TRBV7-8; CDR3aa: CASSLAMLPGVSYNEQFF; CDR3nt: TGTGCCAGCAGCTTAGCGATGCTCCCGGGGGTCTCCTACAATGAGCAGTTCTTC
d_gene: NA; abundance: NA; j_gene: TRBJ1-4; v_gene: TRBV7-9; CDR3aa: CASSSLGRMSGVSEKLFF; CDR3nt: TGTGCCAGCAGCTCGTTAGGAAGGATGTCTGGCGTATCTGAAAAACTGTTTTTT
d_gene: TRBD2; abundance: NA; j_gene: TRBJ2-1; v_gene: TRBV7-7; CDR3aa: CASSPSGGAVQFF; CDR3nt: TGTGCCAGCAGCCCTAGCGGGGGCGCCGTGCAGTTCTTC
d_gene: NA; abundance: NA; j_gene: TRBJ2-1; v_gene: TRBV28; CDR3aa: CASSLLIGRYNEQFF; CDR3nt: TGTGCCAGCAGTTTATTAATTGGTCGTTACAATGAGCAGTTCTTC
d_gene: NA; abundance: NA; j_gene: TRBJ2-1; v_gene: TRBV11-3; CDR3aa: CASSLGRSSYNEQFF; CDR3nt: TGTGCCAGCAGCTTAGGGAGGAGCTCCTACAATGAGCAGTTCTTC
d_gene: TRBD1; abundance: NA; j_gene: TRBJ1-6; v_gene: TRBV2; CDR3aa: CASRETGGVMSPLHF; CDR3nt: TGTGCCAGCAGGGAGACAGGGGGCGTTATGTCACCCCTCCACTTT
d_gene: NA; abundance: NA; j_gene: TRBJ1-2; v_gene: TRBV6-1; CDR3aa: CASSDLGLNYGYTF; CDR3nt: TGTGCCAGCAGTGACCTGGGATTGAACTATGGCTACACCTTC
d_gene: TRBD1; abundance: few; j_gene: TRBJ2-7; v_gene: TRBV2; CDR3aa: CASSGQGLYEQYF; CDR3nt: TGTGCCAGCTCGGGACAGGGGCTCTACGAGCAGTACTTC
d_gene: TRBD1; abundance: NA; j_gene: TRBJ1-4; v_gene: TRBV7-9; CDR3aa: CASQGGRREKLFF; CDR3nt: TGTGCCAGTCAAGGGGGCCGACGGGAAAAACTGTTTTTT
d_gene: NA; abundance: NA; j_gene: TRBJ1-5; v_gene: TRBV6-5; CDR3aa: CASRLGGISNQPQHF; CDR3nt: TGTGCCAGCAGATTGGGGGGGATTAGCAATCAGCCCCAGCATTTT
d_gene: NA; abundance: NA; j_gene: TRBJ2-1; v_gene: TRBV3-1/TRBV3-2; CDR3aa: CASSQDPLDLFF; CDR3nt: TGTGCCAGCAGCCAAGATCCCCTAGACCTGTTCTTC
d_gene: TRBD1; abundance: NA; j_gene: TRBJ1-5; v_gene: TRBV27; CDR3aa: CASSAQGANQPQHF; CDR3nt: TGTGCCAGCAGTGCGCAGGGGGCCAATCAGCCCCAGCATTTT
d_gene: NA; abundance: NA; j_gene: TRBJ1-6; v_gene: TRBV28; CDR3aa: CASSGPSSYNSPLHF; CDR3nt: TGTGCCAGCAGTGGGCCGAGCTCCTATAATTCACCCCTCCACTTT
d_gene: TRBD1; abundance: NA; j_gene: TRBJ1-5; v_gene: TRBV19; CDR3aa: CASQRDRGPHQPQHF; CDR3nt: TGTGCCAGTCAAAGGGACAGGGGTCCCCATCAGCCCCAGCATTTT
d_gene: NA; abundance: NA; j_gene: TRBJ1-1; v_gene: TRBV7-8; CDR3aa: CASSLVGNTLTTEAFF; CDR3nt: TGTGCCAGCAGCTTAGTCGGGAATACACTTACCACTGAAGCTTTCTTT